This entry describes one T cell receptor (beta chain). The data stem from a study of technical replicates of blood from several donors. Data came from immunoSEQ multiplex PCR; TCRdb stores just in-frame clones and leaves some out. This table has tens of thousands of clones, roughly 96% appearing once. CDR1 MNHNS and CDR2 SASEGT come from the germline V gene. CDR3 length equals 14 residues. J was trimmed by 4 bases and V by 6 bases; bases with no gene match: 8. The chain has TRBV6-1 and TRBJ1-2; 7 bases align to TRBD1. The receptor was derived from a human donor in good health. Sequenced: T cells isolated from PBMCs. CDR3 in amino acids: CASRPTGTSYGYTF. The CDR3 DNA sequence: TGTGCCAGCAGACCGACAGGGACATCCTATGGCTACACCTTC.